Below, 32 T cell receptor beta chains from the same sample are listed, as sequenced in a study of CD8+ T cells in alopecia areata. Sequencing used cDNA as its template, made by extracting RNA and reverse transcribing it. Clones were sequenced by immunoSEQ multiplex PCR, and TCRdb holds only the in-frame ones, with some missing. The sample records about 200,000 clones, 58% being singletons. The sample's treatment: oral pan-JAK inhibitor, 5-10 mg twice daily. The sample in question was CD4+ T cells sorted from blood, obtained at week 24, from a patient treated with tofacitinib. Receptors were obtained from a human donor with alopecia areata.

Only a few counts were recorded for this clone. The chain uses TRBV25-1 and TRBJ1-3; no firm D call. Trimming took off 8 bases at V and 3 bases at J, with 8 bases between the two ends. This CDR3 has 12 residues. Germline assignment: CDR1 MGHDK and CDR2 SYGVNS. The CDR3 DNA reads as TGTGCCAGCGGGAGAGGTGGAAACACCATATATTTT. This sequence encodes CASGRGGNTIYF.

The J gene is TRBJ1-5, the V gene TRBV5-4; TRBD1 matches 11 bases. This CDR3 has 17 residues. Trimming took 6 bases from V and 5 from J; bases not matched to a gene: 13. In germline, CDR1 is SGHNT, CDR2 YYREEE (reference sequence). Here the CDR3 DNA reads TGTGCCAGCATCCCACCCAGACCGGGACAGGGGGATCAGCCCCAGCATTTT. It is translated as CASIPPRPGQGDQPQHF.

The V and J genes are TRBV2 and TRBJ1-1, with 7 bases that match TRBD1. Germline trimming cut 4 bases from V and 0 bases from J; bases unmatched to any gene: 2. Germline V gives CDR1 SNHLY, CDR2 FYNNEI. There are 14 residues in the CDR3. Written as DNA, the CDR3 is TGTGCCAGCAGTGCGGGACAGATGAACACTGAAGCTTTCTTT. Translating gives CASSAGQMNTEAFF.

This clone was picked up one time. The DNA for the CDR3 is TGTGCCAGCAACTTGGGTGGAGGCATCTACACCTTC. Translation: CASNLGGGIYTF. V and J are TRBV7-2 and TRBJ1-2, with D uncertain. Germline CDR1 reads SGHTA; CDR2 reads FQGNSA. The CDR3 contains 12 residues. Trimming pared 7 bases from V and 10 bases from J, leaving 16 bases between.

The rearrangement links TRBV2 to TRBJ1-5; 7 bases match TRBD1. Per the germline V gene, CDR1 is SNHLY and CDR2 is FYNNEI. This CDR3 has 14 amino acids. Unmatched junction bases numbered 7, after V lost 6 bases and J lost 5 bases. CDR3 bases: TGTGCCAGCAGAGGGGGACAGTGGGATCAGCCCCAGCATTTT. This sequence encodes CASRGGQWDQPQHF. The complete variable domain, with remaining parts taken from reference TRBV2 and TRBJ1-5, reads EPEVTQTPSHQVTQMGQEVILRCVPISNHLYFYWYRQILGQKVEFLVSFYNNEISEKSEIFDDQFSVERPDGSNFTLKIRSTKLEDSAMYFCASRGGQWDQPQHFGDGTRLSIL.

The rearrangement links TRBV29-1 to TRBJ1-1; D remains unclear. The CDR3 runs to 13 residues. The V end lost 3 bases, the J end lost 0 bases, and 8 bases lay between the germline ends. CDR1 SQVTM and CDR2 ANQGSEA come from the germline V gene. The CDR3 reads CSVDRQMNTEAFF. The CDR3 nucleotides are TGCAGCGTTGATCGCCAGATGAACACTGAAGCTTTCTTT. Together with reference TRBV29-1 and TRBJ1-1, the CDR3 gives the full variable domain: SAVISQKPSRDICQRGTSLTIQCQVDSQVTMMFWYRQQPGQSLTLIATANQGSEATYESGFVIDKFPISRPNLTFSTLTVSNMSPEDSSIYLCSVDRQMNTEAFFGQGTRLTVV.

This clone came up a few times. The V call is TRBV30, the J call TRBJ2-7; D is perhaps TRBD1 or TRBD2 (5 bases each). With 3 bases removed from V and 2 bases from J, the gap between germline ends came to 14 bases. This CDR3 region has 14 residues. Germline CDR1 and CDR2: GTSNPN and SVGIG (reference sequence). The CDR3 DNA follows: TGTGCCTGGAGCCGGGACGGCATACCCTACGAGCAGTACTTC. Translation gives CAWSRDGIPYEQYF.

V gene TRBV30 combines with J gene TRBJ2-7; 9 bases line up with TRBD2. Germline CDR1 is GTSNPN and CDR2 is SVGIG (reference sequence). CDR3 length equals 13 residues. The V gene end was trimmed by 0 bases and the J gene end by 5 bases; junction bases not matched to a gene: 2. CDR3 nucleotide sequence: TGTGCCTGGAGTGTAGCGGGAGGCGACGAGCAGTACTTC. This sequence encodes CAWSVAGGDEQYF. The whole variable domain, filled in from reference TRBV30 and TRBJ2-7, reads SQTIHQWPATLVQPVGSPLSLECTVEGTSNPNLYWYRQAAGRGLQLLFYSVGIGQISSEVPQNLSASRPQDRQFILSSKKLLLSDSGFYLCAWSVAGGDEQYFGPGTRLTVT.

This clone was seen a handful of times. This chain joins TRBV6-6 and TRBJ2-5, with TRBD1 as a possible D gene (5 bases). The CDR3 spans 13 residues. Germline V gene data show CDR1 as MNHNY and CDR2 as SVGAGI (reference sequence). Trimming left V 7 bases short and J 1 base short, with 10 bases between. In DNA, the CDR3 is TGTGCCAGCACACTACAGGCCCAAGAGACCCAGTACTTC. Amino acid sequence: CASTLQAQETQYF.

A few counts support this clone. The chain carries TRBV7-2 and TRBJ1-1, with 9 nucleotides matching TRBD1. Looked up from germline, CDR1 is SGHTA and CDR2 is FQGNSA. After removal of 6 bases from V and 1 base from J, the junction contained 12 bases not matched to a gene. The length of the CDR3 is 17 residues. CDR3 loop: CASRGGQGQYWNTEAFF. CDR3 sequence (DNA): TGTGCCAGCAGGGGGGGACAGGGCCAATATTGGAACACTGAAGCTTTCTTT.

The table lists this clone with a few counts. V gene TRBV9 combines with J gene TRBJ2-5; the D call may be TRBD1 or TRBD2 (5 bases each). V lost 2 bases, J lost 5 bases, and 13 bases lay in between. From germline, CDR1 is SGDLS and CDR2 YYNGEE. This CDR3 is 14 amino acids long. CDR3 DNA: TGTGCCAGCAGCGTCGCCCTGGGGGAGGAGACCCAGTACTTC. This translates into CASSVALGEETQYF.

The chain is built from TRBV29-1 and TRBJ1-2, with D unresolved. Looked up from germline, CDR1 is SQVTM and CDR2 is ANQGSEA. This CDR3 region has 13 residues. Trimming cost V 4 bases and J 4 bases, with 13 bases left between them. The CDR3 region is CSVGLSGSYGYTF. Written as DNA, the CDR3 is TGCAGCGTTGGGCTCTCGGGTTCCTATGGCTACACCTTC.

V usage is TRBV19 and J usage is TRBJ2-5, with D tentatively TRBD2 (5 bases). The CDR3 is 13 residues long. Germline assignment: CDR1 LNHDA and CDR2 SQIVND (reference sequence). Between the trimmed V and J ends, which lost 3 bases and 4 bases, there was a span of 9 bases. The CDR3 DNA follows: TGTGCCAGTAGTATGGCCCGGGGAGAGACCCAGTACTTC. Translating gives CASSMARGETQYF.

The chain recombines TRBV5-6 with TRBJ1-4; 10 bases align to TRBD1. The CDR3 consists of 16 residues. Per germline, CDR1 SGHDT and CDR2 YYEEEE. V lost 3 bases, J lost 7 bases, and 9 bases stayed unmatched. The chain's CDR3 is CASSWMNWDRGEKLFF. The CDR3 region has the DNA TGTGCCAGCAGCTGGATGAACTGGGACAGGGGTGAAAAACTGTTTTTT.

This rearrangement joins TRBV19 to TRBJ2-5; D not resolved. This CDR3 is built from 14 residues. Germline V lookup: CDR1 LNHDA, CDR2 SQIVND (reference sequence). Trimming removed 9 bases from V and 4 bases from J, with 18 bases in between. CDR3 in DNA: TGTGCCAGCAGAAATACGCTTTCCGGAGAGACCCAGTACTTC. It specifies CASRNTLSGETQYF.

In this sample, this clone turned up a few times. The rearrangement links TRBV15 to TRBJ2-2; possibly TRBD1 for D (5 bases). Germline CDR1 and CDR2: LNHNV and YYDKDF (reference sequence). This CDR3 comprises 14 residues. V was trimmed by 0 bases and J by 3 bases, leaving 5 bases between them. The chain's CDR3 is CATSRDRDTGELFF. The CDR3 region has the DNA TGTGCCACCAGCAGAGACAGGGACACCGGGGAGCTGTTTTTT.

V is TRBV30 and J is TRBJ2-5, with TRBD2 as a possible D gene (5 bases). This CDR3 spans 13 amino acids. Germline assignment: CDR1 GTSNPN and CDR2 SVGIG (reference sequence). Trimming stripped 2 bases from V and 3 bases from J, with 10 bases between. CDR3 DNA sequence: TGTGCCTGGAGTCTGGTGCGGGAAGAGACCCAGTACTTC. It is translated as CAWSLVREETQYF.

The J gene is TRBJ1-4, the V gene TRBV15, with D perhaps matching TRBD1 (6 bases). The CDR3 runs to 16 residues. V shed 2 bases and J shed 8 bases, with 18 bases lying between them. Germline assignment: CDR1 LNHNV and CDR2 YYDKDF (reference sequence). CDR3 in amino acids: CATSRSANRAGEKLFF. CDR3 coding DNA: TGTGCCACCAGCAGATCCGCAAACAGGGCTGGAGAAAAACTGTTTTTT.

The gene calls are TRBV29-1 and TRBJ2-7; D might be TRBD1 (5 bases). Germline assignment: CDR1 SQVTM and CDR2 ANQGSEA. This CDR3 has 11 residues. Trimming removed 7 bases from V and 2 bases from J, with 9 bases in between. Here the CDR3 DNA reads TGCAGCGACTCGACAGCCTACGAGCAGTACTTC. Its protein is CSDSTAYEQYF.

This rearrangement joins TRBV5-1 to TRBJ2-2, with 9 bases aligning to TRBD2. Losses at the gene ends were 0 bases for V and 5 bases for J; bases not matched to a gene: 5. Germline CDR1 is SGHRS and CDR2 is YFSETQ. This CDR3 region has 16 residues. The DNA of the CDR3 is TGCGCCAGCAGCTTGGCCTTAGCGGGAGATACCGGGGAGCTGTTTTTT. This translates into CASSLALAGDTGELFF.

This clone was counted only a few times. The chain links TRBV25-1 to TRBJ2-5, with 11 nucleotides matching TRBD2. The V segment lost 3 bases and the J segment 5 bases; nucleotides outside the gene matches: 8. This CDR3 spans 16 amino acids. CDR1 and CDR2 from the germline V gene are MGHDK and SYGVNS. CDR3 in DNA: TGTGCCAGCAGTGATTTCGAGTCTAGCGGGGGGGAGACCCAGTACTTC. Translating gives CASSDFESSGGETQYF.

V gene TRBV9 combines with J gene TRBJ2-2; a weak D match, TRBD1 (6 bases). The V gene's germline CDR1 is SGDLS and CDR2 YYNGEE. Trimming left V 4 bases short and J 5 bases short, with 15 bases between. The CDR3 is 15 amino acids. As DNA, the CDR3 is TGTGCCAGCAGCCCTCAGACAGGACAAACCGGGGAGCTGTTTTTT. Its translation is CASSPQTGQTGELFF.

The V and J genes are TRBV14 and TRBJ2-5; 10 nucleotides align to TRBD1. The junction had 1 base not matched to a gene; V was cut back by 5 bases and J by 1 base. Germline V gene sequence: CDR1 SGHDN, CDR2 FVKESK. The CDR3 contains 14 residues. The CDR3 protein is CASSRDRGQETQYF. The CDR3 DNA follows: TGTGCCAGCAGCAGGGACAGGGGCCAAGAGACCCAGTACTTC.

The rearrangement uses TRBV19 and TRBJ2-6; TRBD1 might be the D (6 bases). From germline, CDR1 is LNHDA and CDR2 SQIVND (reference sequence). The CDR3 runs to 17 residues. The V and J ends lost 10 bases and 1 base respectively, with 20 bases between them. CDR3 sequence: CATLPGARVSGANVLTF. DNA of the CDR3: TGTGCCACCCTACCAGGGGCCCGGGTTTCTGGGGCCAACGTCCTGACTTTC. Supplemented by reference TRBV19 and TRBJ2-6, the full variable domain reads DGGITQSPKYLFRKEGQNVTLSCEQNLNHDAMYWYRQDPGQGLRLIYYSQIVNDFQKGDIAEGYSVSREKKESFPLTVTSAQKNPTAFYLCATLPGARVSGANVLTFGAGSRLTVL.

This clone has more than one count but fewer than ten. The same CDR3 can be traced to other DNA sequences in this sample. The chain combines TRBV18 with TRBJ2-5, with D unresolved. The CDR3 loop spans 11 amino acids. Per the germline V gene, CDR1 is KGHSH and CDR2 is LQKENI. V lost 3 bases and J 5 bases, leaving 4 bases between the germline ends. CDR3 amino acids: CASSPAETQYF. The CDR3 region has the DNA TGTGCCAGCTCACCTGCCGAGACCCAGTACTTC.

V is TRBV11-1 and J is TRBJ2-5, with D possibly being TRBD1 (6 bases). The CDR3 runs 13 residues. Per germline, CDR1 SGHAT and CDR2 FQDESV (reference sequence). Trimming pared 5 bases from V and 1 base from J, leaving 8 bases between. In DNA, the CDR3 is TGTGCCAGCAGCCAGGGGACCCAAGAGACCCAGTACTTC. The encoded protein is CASSQGTQETQYF.

The CDR3 protein is CASSQKSGSQYEQYF. The CDR3 DNA sequence: TGCGCCAGCAGCCAAAAGAGCGGGAGTCAATACGAGCAGTACTTC. This chain joins TRBV4-1 and TRBJ2-7; 8 bases line up with TRBD2. Trimming cost V 2 bases and J 4 bases; bases outside gene matches: 7. The CDR3 spans 15 residues. Germline V gene data show CDR1 as MGHRA and CDR2 as YSYEKL.

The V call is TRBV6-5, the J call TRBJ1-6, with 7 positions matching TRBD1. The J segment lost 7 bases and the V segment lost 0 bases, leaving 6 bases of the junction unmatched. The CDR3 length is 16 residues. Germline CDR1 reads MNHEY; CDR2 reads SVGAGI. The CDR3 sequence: CASSYSTRGKNSPLHF. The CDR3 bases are TGTGCCAGCAGTTACTCGACCAGGGGGAAAAATTCACCCCTCCACTTT.

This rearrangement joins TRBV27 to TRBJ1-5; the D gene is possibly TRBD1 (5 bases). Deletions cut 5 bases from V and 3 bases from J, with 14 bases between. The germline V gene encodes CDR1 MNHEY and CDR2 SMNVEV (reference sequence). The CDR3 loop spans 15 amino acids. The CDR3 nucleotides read TGTGCCAGCAGTGTGGGACGGAGGAACAATCAGCCCCAGCATTTT. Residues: CASSVGRRNNQPQHF.

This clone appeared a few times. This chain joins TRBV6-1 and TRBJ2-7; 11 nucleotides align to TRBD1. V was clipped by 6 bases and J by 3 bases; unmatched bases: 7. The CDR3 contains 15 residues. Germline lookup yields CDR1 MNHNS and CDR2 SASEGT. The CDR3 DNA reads TGTGCCAGCAGCCCTCCGGGACAGGGGGTCTACGAGCAGTACTTC. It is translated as CASSPPGQGVYEQYF.

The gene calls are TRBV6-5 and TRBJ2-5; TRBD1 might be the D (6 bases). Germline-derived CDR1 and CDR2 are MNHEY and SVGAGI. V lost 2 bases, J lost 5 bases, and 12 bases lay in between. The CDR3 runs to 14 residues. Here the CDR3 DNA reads TGTGCCAGCAGTTACGCCACAGGGAAGGAGACCCAGTACTTC. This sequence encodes CASSYATGKETQYF.

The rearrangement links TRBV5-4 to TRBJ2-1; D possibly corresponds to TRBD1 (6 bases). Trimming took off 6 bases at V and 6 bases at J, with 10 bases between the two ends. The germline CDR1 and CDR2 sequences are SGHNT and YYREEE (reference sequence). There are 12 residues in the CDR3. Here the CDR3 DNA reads TGTGCCAGCAACCTAGGGGGCAATGAGCAGTTCTTC. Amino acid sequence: CASNLGGNEQFF.